The present entry profiles one T cell receptor beta chain with its context. CDR3 length: 17 residues. Germline V gives CDR1 SGHTA, CDR2 FQGTGA. With V trimmed by 5 bases and J by 6 bases, 16 bases remained unmatched. Repertoires were generated with immunoSEQ multiplex PCR, while TCRdb's copy carries only in-frame clones and drops some. The sample lists 170,000 or so clones; roughly 83% were seen once. This sample is drawn from a study of blood T cell repertoires in COVID-19. The specimen sequenced was peripheral blood. The source of this sequence is a woman aged 55-70 years with acute or convalescent COVID-19. This chain uses TRBV7-3 with TRBJ2-1; 7 bases map to TRBD2. The CDR3: CASSTSPTSPLGNEQFF. The CDR3 DNA follows: TGTGCCAGCAGCACATCCCCGACTAGCCCGTTGGGCAATGAGCAGTTCTTC.